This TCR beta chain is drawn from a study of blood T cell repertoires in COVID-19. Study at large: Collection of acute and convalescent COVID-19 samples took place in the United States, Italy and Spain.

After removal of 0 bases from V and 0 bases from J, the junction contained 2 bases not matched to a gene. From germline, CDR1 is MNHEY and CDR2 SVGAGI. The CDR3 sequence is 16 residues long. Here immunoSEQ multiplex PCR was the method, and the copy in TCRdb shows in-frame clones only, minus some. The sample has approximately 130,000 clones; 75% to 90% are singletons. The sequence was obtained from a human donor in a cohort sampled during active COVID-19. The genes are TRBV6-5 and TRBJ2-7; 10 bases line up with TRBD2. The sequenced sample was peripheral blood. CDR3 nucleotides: TGTGCCAGCAGTTACTCCACTAGCGGGGTCTCCTACGAGCAGTACTTC. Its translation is CASSYSTSGVSYEQYF.